The present entry profiles one T cell receptor (beta chain) with its context. The data originate from a study of blood T cell repertoires in COVID-19. At the level of the study: The United States, Italy and Spain were the sources of the acute and convalescent COVID-19 samples. Nucleic acid was either cDNA or gDNA, and it came from T cells, B-cell-depleted T cells, or PBMCs.

The V end lost 3 bases, the J end lost 1 base, and 18 bases lay between the germline ends. In germline, CDR1 is LNHDA, CDR2 SQIVND (reference sequence). This CDR3 has 17 residues. Authors' analysis steps: Amplification of reference gene primers provided the estimated nucleated cell counts. The data were produced by immunoSEQ multiplex PCR, yet TCRdb's version contains in-frame clones alone and is incomplete. V and J calls and clone size are copied from that table; D and trimming were computed from the DNA. The table includes fewer than 120,000 clones, roughly four fifths detected once. Sample: peripheral blood. This TCR was sampled from a woman in her fifties or sixties with acute or convalescent COVID-19. The rearrangement links TRBV19 to TRBJ1-2, with D tentatively TRBD1 (6 bases). The CDR3 DNA is TGTGCCAGTAGTATGAGGCAGGGGCCAATTGGTAACTATGGCTACACCTTC. Its translation: CASSMRQGPIGNYGYTF.